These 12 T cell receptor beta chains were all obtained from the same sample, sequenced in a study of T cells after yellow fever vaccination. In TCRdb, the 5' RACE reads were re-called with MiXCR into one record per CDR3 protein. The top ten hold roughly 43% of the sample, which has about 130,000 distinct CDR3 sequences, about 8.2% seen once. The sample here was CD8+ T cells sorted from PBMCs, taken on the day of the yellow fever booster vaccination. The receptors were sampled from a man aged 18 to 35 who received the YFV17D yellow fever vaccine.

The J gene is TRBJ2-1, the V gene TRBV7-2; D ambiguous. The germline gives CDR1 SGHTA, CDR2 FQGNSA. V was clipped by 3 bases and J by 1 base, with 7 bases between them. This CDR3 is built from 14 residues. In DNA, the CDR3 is TGTGCCAGCAGCTTGGCTCTGTCCTACAATGAGCAGTTCTTC. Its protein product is CASSLALSYNEQFF.

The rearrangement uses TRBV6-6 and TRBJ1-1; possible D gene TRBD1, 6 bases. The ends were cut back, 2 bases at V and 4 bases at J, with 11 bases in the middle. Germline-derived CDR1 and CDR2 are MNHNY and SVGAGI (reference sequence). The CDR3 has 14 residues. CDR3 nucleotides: TGTGCCAGCAGTTACACAGCGGGGGCCACTGAAGCTTTCTTT. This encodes CASSYTAGATEAFF.

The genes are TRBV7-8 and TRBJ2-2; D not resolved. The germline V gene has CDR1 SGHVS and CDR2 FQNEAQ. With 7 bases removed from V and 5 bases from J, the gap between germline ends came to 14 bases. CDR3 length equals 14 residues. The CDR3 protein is CASTGGRTTGELFF. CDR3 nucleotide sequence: TGTGCCAGCACGGGCGGACGAACAACCGGGGAGCTGTTTTTT.

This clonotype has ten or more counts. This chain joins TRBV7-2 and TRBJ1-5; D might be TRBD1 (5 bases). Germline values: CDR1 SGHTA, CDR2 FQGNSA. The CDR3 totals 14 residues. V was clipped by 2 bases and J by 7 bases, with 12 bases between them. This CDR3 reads CASSLWQGGQPQHF. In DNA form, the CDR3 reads TGTGCCAGCAGCTTATGGCAGGGAGGCCAGCCCCAGCATTTT.

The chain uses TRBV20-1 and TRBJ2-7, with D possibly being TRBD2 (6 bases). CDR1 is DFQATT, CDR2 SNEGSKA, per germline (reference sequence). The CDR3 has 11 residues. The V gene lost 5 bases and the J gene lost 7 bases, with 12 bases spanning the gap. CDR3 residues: CSAPWGEEQYV. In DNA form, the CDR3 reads TGCAGTGCTCCCTGGGGGGAAGAGCAGTACGTC.

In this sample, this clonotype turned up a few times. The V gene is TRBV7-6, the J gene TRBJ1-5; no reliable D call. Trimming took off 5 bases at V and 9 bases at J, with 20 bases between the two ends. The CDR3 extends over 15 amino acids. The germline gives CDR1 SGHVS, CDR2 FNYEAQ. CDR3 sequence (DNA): TGTGCCAGCAGCCCCGCGGCCCAGACCTATCGGCCCCAGCATTTT. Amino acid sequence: CASSPAAQTYRPQHF.

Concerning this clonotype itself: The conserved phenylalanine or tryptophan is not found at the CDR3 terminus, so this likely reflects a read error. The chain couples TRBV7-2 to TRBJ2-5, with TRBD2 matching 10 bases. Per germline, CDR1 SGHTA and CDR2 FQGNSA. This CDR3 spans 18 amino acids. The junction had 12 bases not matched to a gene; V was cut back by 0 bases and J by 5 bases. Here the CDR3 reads CASSLAWASGGWGETQYS. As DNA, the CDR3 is TGTGCCAGCAGCTTAGCGTGGGCTAGCGGGGGTTGGGGGGAGACCCAGTACTCC.

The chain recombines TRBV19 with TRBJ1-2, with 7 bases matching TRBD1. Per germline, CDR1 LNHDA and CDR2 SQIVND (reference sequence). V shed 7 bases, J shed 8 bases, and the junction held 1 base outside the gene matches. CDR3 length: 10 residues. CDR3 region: CASKGAGYTF. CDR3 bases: TGTGCCAGTAAGGGGGCAGGCTACACCTTC.

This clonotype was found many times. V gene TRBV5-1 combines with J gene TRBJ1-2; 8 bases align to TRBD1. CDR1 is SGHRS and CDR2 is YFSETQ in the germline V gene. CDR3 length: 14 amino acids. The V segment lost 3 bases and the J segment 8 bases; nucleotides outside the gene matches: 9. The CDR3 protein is CASSSPGGDSGYTF. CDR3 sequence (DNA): TGCGCCAGCAGCTCCCCAGGGGGCGATTCAGGCTACACCTTC. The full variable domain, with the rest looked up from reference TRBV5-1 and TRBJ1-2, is KAGVTQTPRYLIKTRGQQVTLSCSPISGHRSVSWYQQTPGQGLQFLFEYFSETQRNKGNFPGRFSGRQFSNSRSEMNVSTLELGDSALYLCASSSPGGDSGYTFGSGTRLTVV.

The CDR3 region has the DNA TGTGCCTGGAGAAACCCAGGACCCTACGAGCAGTACTTC. Protein: CAWRNPGPYEQYF. The chain has TRBV30 and TRBJ2-7; D ambiguous. Germline V gene lookup returns CDR1 GTSNPN and CDR2 SVGIG (reference sequence). Trimming stripped 3 bases from V and 2 bases from J, with 11 bases between. The CDR3 has 13 amino acids.

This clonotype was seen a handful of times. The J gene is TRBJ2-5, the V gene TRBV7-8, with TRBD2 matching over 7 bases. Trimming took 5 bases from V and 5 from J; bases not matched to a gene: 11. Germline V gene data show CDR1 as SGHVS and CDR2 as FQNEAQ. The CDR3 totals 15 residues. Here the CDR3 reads CASSRSGNGVETQYF. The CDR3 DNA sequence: TGTGCCAGCAGCCGCAGCGGGAACGGTGTCGAGACCCAGTACTTC. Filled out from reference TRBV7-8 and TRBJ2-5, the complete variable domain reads GAGVSQSPRYKVAKRGQDVALRCDPISGHVSLFWYQQALGQGPEFLTYFQNEAQLDKSGLPSDRFFAERPEGSVSTLKIQRTQQEDSAVYLCASSRSGNGVETQYFGPGTRLLVL.

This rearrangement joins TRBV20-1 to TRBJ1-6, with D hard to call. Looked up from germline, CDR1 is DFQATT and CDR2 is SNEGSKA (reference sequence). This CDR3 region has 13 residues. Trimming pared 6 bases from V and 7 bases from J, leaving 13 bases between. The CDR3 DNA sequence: TGCAGTGCCATCAAGGTAGAGAATTCACCCCTCCACTTT. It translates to CSAIKVENSPLHF.